The source of this T cell receptor beta chain is a study of T cells in Graves' hyperthyroidism and ophthalmopathy. Study observations and caveats: Stable hyperthyroidism was separated from ophthalmopathy by a model based on 13 V-J features.

Germline loops: CDR1 DFQATT, CDR2 SNEGSKA (reference sequence). This CDR3 spans 14 amino acids. The investigators amplified TCR beta CDR3 regions from RNA transcripts. Researchers ran a first-round RT-PCR on the TCR CDR3 using the HTBI primer set. From the multiplex PCR reads, TCRdb called clonotypes with MiXCR, one entry per CDR3 protein. The table shows approximately 640,000 distinct CDR3 sequences, with roughly 17% occurring only once. In regard to this clonotype: What it binds is unknown. At one of its ends the junction is not consistent with the germline gene, which may arise from a read error.

Sample: blood. This TCR derives from a man aged 50-59 years with Graves' hyperthyroidism. This chain links TRBV20-1 with TRBJ2-1, with 9 positions matching TRBD2. The CDR3 nucleotides read TGCAGTGCTACCACGATAGCGGGAGCCACGATATTGGTCTTC. Protein product: CSATTIAGATILVF.